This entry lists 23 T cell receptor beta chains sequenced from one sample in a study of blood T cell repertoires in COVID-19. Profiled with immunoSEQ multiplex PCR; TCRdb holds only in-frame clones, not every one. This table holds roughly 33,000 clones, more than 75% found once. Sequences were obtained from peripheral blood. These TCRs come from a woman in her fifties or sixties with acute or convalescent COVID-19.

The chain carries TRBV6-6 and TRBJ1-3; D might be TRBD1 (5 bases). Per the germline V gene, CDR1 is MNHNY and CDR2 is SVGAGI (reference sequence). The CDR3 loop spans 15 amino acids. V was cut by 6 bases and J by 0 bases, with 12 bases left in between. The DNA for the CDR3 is TGTGCCAGCAGACCCGACAGAGCCTCTGGAAACACCATATATTTT. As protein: CASRPDRASGNTIYF.

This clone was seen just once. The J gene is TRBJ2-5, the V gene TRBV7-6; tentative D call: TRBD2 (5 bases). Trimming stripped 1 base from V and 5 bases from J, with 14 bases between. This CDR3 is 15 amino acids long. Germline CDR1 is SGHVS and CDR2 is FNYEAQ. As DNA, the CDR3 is TGTGCCAGCAGCTTAGAGACACACCCGGGGGAGACCCAGTACTTC. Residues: CASSLETHPGETQYF.

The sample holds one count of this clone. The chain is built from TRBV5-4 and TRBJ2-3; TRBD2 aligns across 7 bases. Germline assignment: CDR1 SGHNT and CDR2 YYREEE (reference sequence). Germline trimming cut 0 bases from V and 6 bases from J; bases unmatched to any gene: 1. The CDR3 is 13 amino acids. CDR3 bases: TGTGCCAGCAGCTTGGCGGGGGGTGATACGCAGTATTTT. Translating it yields CASSLAGGDTQYF.

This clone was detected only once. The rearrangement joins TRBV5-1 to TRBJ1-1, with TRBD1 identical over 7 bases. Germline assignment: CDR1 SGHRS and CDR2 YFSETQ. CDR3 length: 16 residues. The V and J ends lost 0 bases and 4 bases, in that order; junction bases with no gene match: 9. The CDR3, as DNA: TGCGCCAGCAGCTTGGAAGAGGGGGCGGGTGGCACTGAAGCTTTCTTT. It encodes CASSLEEGAGGTEAFF.

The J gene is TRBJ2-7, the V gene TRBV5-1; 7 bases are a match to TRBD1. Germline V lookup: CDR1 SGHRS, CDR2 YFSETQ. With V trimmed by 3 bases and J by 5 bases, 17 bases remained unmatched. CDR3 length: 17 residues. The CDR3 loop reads CASSSLFLRQGSHEQYF. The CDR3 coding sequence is TGCGCCAGCAGCTCCCTGTTCCTAAGACAGGGAAGCCACGAGCAGTACTTC.

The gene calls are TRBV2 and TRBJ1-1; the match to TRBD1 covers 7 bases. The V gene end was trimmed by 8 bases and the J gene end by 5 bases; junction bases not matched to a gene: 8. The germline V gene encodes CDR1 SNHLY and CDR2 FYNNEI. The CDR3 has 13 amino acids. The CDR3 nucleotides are TGTGCCAGCGGCCCCAGGGGGGAAACTGAAGCTTTCTTT. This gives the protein CASGPRGETEAFF.

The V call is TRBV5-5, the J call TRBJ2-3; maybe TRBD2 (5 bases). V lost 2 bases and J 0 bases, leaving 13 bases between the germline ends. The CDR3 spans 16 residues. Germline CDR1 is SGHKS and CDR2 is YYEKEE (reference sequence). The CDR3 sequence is CASSLTVRGSTDTQYF. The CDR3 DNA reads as TGTGCCAGCAGCTTAACCGTACGGGGTAGCACAGATACGCAGTATTTT.

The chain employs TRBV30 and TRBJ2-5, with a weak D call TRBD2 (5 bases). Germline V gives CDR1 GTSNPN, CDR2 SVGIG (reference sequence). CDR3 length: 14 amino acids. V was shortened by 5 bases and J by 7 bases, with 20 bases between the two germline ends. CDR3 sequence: CAWGRGGTEGTQYF. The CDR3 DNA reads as TGTGCCTGGGGACGAGGCGGTACAGAGGGGACCCAGTACTTC.

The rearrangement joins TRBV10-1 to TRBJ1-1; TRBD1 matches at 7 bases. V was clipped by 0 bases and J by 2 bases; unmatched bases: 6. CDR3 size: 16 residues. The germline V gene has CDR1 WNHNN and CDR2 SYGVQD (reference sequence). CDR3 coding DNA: TGCGCCAGCAGTGAGTCGGGGACAGTAGGAAACACTGAAGCTTTCTTT. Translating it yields CASSESGTVGNTEAFF.

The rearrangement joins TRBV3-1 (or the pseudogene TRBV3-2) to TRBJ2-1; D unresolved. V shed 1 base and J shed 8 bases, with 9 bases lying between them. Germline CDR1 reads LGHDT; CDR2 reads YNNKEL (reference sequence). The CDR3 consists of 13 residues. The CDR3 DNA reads TGTGCCAGCAGCCAAGGGTTGCTAGATGAGCAGTTCTTC. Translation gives CASSQGLLDEQFF.

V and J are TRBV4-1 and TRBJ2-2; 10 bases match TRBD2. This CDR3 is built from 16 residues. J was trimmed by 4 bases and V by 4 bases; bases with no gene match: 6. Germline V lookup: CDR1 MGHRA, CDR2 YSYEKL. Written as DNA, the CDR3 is TGCGCCAGCAGCCCCCCGGGACTAGCGCCCACCGGGGAGCTGTTTTTT. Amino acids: CASSPPGLAPTGELFF.

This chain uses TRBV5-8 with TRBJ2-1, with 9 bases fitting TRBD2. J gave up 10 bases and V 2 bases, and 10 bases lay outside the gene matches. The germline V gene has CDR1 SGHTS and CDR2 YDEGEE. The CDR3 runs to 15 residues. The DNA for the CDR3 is TGTGCCAGCAGCTTTTTCGGGCGGGGGGGCCCAGAGCAGTTCTTC. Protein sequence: CASSFFGRGGPEQFF.

CDR3: CASSMSKTGGVEQYF. The CDR3 DNA follows: TGTGCCAGTAGTATGAGTAAGACAGGGGGAGTCGAGCAGTACTTC. The chain has TRBV19 and TRBJ2-7; 9 bases match TRBD1. V was clipped by 3 bases and J by 6 bases; unmatched bases: 9. CDR3 length: 15 amino acids. Germline lookup yields CDR1 LNHDA and CDR2 SQIVND (reference sequence).

The CDR3 reads CANPPRDRLNEKLFF. Here the CDR3 DNA reads TGTGCCAACCCACCGAGGGACAGGCTTAATGAAAAACTGTTTTTT. The chain joins TRBV28 to TRBJ1-4; TRBD1 matches at 8 bases. Germline CDR1 MDHEN, CDR2 SYDVKM. The CDR3 extends over 15 amino acids. V lost 10 bases to trimming and J lost 4 bases; unmatched junction nucleotides: 11.

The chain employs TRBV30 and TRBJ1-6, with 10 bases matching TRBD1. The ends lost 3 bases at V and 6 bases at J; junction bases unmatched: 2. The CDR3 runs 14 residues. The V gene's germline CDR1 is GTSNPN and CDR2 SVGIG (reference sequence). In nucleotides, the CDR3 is TGTGCCTGGAGGAGGACAGGGGGTAATTCACCCCTCCACTTT. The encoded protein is CAWRRTGGNSPLHF.

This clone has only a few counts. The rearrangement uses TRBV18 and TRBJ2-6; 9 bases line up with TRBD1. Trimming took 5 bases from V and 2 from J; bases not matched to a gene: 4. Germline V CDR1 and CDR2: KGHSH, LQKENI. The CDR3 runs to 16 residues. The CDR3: CASSGQGNPGANVLTF. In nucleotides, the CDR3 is TGTGCCAGCTCAGGACAGGGGAACCCTGGGGCCAACGTCCTGACTTTC. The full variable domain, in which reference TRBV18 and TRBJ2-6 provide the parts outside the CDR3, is NAGVMQNPRHLVRRRGQEARLRCSPMKGHSHVYWYRQLPEEGLKFMVYLQKENIIDESGMPKERFSAEFPKEGPSILRIQQVVRGDSAAYFCASSGQGNPGANVLTFGAGSRLTVL.

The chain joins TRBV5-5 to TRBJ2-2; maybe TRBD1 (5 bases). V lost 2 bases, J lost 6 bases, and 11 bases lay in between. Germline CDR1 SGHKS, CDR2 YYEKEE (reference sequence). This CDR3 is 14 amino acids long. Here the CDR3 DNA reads TGTGCCAGCAGCTTAGGGGTGGTTGCCGGGGAGCTGTTTTTT. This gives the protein CASSLGVVAGELFF. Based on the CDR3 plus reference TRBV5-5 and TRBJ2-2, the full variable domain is DAGVTQSPTHLIKTRGQQVTLRCSPISGHKSVSWYQQVLGQGPQFIFQYYEKEERGRGNFPDRFSARQFPNYSSELNVNALLLGDSALYLCASSLGVVAGELFFGEGSRLTVL.

The CDR3 loop is CASSVSPGGSGNTIYF. For the CDR3, the DNA is TGTGCCAGCAGCGTATCCCCAGGGGGATCAGGAAACACCATATATTTT. The chain combines TRBV9 with TRBJ1-3, with 7 bases lining up with TRBD1. The junction had 8 bases not matched to a gene; V was cut back by 1 base and J by 4 bases. The CDR3 extends over 16 amino acids. Germline loops: CDR1 SGDLS, CDR2 YYNGEE. Full variable domain (outside the CDR3, taken from reference TRBV9 and TRBJ1-3): DSGVTQTPKHLITATGQRVTLRCSPRSGDLSVYWYQQSLDQGLQFLIQYYNGEERAKGNILERFSAQQFPDLHSELNLSSLELGDSALYFCASSVSPGGSGNTIYFGEGSWLTVV.

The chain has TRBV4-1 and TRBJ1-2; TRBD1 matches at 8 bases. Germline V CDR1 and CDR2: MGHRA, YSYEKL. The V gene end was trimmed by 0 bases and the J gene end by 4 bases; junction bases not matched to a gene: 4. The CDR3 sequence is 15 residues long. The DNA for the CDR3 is TGCGCCAGCAGCCAAGACCCGACAGGGGCCTATGGCTACACCTTC. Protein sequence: CASSQDPTGAYGYTF.

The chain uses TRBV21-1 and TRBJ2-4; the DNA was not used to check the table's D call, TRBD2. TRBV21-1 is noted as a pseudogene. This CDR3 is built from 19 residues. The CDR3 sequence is CASSKVGTSGGPAKNIQYF. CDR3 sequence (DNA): TGTGCCAGCAGCAAAGTTGGAACTAGCGGGGGGCCAGCCAAAAACATTCAGTACTTC.

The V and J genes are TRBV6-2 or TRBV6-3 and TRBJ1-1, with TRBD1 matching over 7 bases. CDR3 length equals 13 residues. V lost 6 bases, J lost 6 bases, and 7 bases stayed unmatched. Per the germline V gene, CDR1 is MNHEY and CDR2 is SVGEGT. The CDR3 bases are TGTGCCAGCAGCGGACAGGCGTATTCTGAAGCTTTCTTT. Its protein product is CASSGQAYSEAFF.

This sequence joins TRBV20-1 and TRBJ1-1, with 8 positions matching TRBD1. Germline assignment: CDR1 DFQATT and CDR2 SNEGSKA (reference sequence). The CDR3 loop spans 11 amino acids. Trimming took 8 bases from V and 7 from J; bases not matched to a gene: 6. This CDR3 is CSPDRGGEAFF. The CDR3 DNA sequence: TGCAGTCCTGACAGGGGCGGTGAAGCTTTCTTT.

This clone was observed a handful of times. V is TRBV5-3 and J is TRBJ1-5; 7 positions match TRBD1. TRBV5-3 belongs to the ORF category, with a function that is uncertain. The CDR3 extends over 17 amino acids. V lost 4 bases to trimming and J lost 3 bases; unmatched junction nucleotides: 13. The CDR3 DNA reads TGTGCCAGAAGCCCAAGAACCGGGACAGCGGACAATCAGCCCCAGCATTTT. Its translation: CARSPRTGTADNQPQHF.